Following are 4 T cell receptor beta chains from one sample sequenced in a study of T cells after yellow fever vaccination. MiXCR, run by TCRdb on the 5' RACE reads, gives a single entry per CDR3 protein. The sample shows 110,000 or so distinct CDR3 sequences, 6.5% to 9% of them seen only once. Material: CD4+ T cells sorted from PBMCs, obtained around 45 days after the first yellow fever vaccination. These receptors all come from a man aged 18-30 years who received the YFV17D yellow fever vaccine.

This clonotype was recorded many times. This sequence joins TRBV3-1 and TRBJ2-2; no clear D. CDR3 length equals 15 residues. Trimming took 2 bases from V and 7 from J, leaving 14 bases between them. Germline V gives CDR1 LGHDT, CDR2 YNNKEL (reference sequence). DNA for the CDR3: TGTGCCAGCAGCCAATGGGGTAATGATGGCGGGGAGCTGTTTTTT. Amino acids: CASSQWGNDGGELFF.

This clonotype was seen more than once but under ten times. The chain recombines TRBV20-1 with TRBJ2-5; 10 nucleotides align to TRBD1. The germline V gene encodes CDR1 DFQATT and CDR2 SNEGSKA (reference sequence). The CDR3 covers 12 residues. With 6 bases clipped from V and 4 bases from J, the junction kept 2 bases outside the gene matches. Here the CDR3 reads CSARTGGETQYF. DNA for the CDR3: TGCAGTGCCAGGACAGGGGGAGAGACCCAGTACTTC.

At least ten counts were recorded for this clonotype. The rearrangement uses TRBV5-1 and TRBJ2-1; D possibly corresponds to TRBD1 (5 bases). The V gene lost 0 bases and the J gene lost 4 bases, with 11 bases spanning the gap. Germline values: CDR1 SGHRS, CDR2 YFSETQ. The CDR3 is made up of 15 amino acids. CDR3 loop: CASSLARVGYNEQFF. CDR3 in DNA: TGCGCCAGCAGCTTGGCCAGGGTCGGATACAATGAGCAGTTCTTC.

A single count supports this clonotype. A much more abundant neighbour one base away suggests this may be a read error. The chain combines TRBV7-3 with TRBJ2-3; D remains unclear. This CDR3 is built from 12 residues. The germline V gene encodes CDR1 SGHTA and CDR2 FQGTGA. CDR3 protein: CAISLDTDTQYF. The CDR3 region has the DNA TGTGCCATCAGCTTAGACACAGATACGCAGTATTTT. Filled out from reference TRBV7-3 and TRBJ2-3, the complete variable domain reads GAGVSQTPSNKVTEKGKYVELRCDPISGHTALYWYRQSLGQGPEFLIYFQGTGAADDSGLPNDRFFAVRPEGSVSTLKIQRTERGDSAVYLCAISLDTDTQYFGPGTRLTVL.